The clone carrying this TCR beta chain was counted at least ten times. Its antigen remains unknown. These data are taken from a study of blood T cells in healthy people across ages. Study as a whole: Capturing about one barcoded beta molecule per two T cells was achieved by template switching.

A J-beta primer mix and a sample-barcoded 5' primer were used in a second PCR of about 7 to 11 cycles. TCRdb reprocessed the 5' RACE reads with MiXCR, giving one entry per CDR3 protein. Counted here are approximately 810,000 distinct CDR3 sequences, less than 35% occurring once; the ten biggest clones make up approximately 15%. Peripheral blood samples of 9 to 10 milliliters were drawn from each donor. The CDR3 contains 11 residues. The V end lost 4 bases, the J end lost 12 bases, and 10 bases lay between the germline ends. CDR1 and CDR2 from the germline V gene are SGHVS and FQNEAQ. Study-wide findings and caveats: In long-lived donors, naive CD4+ cell counts and diversity exceeded those of aged donors. In older individuals, TCR beta diversity per million T cells was lower, falling roughly linearly with age.

The chain carries TRBV7-8 and TRBJ2-1; the D is unclear. The sequencing sample was made of blood. The receptor comes from a woman of 80 years or more in good health. The CDR3 nucleotides are TGTGCCAGCAGCTGGGGAATGGGGCAGTTCTTC. It is translated as CASSWGMGQFF.